This TCR beta chain is drawn from a study of monozygotic twins with inflammatory bowel disease. Findings and limits, study-wide: Patients with IBD had less TCRbeta diversity (inverse Simpson) than their healthy co-twins.

Germline CDR1 DFQATT, CDR2 SNEGSKA (reference sequence). The CDR3 consists of 13 residues. TCRdb reprocessed the 5' RACE reads, keeping one entry per CDR3 protein, no DNA. The listing contains around 400,000 distinct CDR3 sequences. As to this clonotype: Antigen: not known.

The rearrangement uses TRBV20-1 and TRBJ2-1; TCRdb's D call, TRBD2, is unchecked because there is no DNA. This TCR derives from a human donor with ulcerative colitis or Crohn's disease, or a healthy co-twin of an affected twin (not recorded which). The sample taken for sequencing was blood. The chain's CDR3 is CSVGEGLYNEQFF.